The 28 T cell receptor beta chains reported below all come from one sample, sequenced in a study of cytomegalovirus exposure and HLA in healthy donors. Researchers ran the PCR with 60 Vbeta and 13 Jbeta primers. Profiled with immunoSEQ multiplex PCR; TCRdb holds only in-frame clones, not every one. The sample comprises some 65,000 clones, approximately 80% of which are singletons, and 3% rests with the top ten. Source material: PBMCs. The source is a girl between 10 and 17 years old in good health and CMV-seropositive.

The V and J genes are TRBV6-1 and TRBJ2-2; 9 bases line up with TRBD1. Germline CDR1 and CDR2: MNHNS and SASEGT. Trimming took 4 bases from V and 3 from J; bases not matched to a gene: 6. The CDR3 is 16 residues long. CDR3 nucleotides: TGTGCCAGCAGTGCGAGACAGGGGGTCGACACCGGGGAGCTGTTTTTT. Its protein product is CASSARQGVDTGELFF.

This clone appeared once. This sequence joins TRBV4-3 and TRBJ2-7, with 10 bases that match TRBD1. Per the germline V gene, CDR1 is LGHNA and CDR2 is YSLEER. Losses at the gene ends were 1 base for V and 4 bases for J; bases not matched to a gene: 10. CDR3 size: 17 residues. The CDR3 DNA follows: TGCGCCAGCAGCCAAGGGCCCGCCGGACAGGGGGAATACGAGCAGTACTTC. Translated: CASSQGPAGQGEYEQYF.

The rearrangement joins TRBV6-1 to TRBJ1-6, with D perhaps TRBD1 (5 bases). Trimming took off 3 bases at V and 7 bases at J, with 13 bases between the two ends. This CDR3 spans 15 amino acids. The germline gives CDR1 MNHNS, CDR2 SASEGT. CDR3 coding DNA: TGTGCCAGCAGTGATTTCCGGGACTTAAATTCACCCCTCCACTTT. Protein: CASSDFRDLNSPLHF.

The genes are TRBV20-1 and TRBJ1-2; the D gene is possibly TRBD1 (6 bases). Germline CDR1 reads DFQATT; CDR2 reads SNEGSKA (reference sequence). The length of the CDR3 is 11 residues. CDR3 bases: TGCAGCCTAAAATACAGGGATGGCTACACCTTC. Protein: CSLKYRDGYTF.

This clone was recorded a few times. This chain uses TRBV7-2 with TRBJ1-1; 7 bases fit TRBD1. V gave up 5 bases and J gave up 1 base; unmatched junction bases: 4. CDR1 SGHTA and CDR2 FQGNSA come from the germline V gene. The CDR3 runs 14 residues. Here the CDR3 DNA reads TGTGCCAGCAGCCGGGACAGAAGGAACACTGAAGCTTTCTTT. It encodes CASSRDRRNTEAFF.

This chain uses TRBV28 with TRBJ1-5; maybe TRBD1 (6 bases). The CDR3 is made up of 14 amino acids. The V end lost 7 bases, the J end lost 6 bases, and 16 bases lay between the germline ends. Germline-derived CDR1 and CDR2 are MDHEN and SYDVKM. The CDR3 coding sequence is TGTGCCAGCACCCCCCGGGACATAGGTCAGCCCCAGCATTTT. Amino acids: CASTPRDIGQPQHF.

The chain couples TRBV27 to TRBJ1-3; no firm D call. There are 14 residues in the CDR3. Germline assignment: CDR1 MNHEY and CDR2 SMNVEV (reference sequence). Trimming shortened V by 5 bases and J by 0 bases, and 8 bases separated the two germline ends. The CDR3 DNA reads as TGTGCCAGCAGTCCCCTCTTCTCTGGAAACACCATATATTTT. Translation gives CASSPLFSGNTIYF.

In DNA form, the CDR3 reads TGTGCCAGCAGTGGAGGGACCGCGGGGCAGTACAATGAGCAGTTCTTC. It translates to CASSGGTAGQYNEQFF. The chain joins TRBV6-1 to TRBJ2-1, with D possibly TRBD2 on 6 matching bases. The CDR3 is 16 amino acids. Germline CDR1 MNHNS, CDR2 SASEGT. The V end lost 4 bases, the J end lost 4 bases, and 17 bases lay between the germline ends.

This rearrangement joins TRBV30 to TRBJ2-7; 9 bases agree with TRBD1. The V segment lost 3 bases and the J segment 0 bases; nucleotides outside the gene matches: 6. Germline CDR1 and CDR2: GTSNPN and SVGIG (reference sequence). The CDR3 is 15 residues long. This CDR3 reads CAWRTPGQGSYEQYF. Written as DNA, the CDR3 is TGTGCCTGGAGGACCCCGGGACAGGGCTCCTACGAGCAGTACTTC.

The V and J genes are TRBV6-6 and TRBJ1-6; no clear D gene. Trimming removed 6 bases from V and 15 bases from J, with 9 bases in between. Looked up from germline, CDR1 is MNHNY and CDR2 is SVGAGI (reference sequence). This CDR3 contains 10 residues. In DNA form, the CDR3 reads TGTGCCAGCAGCCGAGAGGGCCTCCACTTT. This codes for CASSREGLHF.

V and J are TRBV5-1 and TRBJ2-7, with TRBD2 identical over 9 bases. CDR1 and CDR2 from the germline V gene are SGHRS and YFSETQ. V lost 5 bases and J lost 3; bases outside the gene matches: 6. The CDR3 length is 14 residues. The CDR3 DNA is TGCGCCAGCAGTATAGCGGGGGCTTTCTACGAGCAGTACTTC. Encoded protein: CASSIAGAFYEQYF.

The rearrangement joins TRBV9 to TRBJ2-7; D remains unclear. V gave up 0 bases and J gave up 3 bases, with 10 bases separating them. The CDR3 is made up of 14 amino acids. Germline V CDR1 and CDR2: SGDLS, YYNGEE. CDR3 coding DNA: TGTGCCAGCAGCGTAGATGGGCAAATCTACGAGCAGTACTTC. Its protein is CASSVDGQIYEQYF.

The CDR3 here is CSVDRVLITEAFF. Written as DNA, the CDR3 is TGCAGCGTTGACAGGGTTTTGATCACTGAAGCTTTCTTT. V and J are TRBV29-1 and TRBJ1-1, with a possible D match to TRBD1 (5 bases). The CDR3 sequence is 13 residues long. CDR1 is SQVTM, CDR2 ANQGSEA, per germline. The V and J ends lost 3 bases and 4 bases respectively, with 12 bases between them.

CDR3 DNA: TGTGCCTGGAGTGTATATGGGGCGATGAACACCGGGGAGCTGTTTTTT. It is translated as CAWSVYGAMNTGELFF. This sequence joins TRBV30 and TRBJ2-2; weak D call: TRBD1 (5 bases). CDR1 and CDR2 (germline): GTSNPN, SVGIG (reference sequence). V was pared by 0 bases and J by 1 base, with 12 bases between. The CDR3 is 16 residues long.

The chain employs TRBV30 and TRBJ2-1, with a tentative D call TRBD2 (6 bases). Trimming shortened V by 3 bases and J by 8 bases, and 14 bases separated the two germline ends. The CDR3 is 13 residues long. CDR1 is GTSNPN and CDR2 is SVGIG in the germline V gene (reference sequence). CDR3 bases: TGTGCCTGGAGGGGACTGGGGCCCTATGAGCAGTTCTTC. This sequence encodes CAWRGLGPYEQFF.

Written as DNA, the CDR3 is TGTGCCAGCTCACATGACGACAGTTCAGTCGAGCAGTACTTC. Its protein product is CASSHDDSSVEQYF. The chain is built from TRBV18 and TRBJ2-7; weak D call: TRBD1 (5 bases). The CDR3 length is 14 residues. Germline V gene lookup returns CDR1 KGHSH and CDR2 LQKENI. The V end was cut by 4 bases, the J end by 6 bases, with 16 bases between.

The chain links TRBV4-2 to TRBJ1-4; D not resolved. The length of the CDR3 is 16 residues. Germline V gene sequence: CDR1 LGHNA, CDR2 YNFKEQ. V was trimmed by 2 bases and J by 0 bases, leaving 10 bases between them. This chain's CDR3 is CASSQHREPTNEKLFF. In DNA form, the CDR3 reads TGTGCCAGCAGCCAACACCGGGAGCCAACTAATGAAAAACTGTTTTTT.

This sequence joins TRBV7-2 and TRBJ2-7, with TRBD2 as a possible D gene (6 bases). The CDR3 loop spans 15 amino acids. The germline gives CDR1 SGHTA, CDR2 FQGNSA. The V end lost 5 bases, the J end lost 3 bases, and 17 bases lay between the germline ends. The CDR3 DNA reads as TGTGCCAGCAGCCCAAAGCGGGCCCTTTTCTACGAGCAGTACTTC. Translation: CASSPKRALFYEQYF.

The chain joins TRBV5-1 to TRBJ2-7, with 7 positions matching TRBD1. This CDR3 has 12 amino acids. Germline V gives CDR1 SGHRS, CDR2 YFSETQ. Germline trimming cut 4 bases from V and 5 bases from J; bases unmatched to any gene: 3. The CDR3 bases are TGCGCCAGCAGCCTAACAGGGGACGAGCAGTACTTC. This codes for CASSLTGDEQYF.

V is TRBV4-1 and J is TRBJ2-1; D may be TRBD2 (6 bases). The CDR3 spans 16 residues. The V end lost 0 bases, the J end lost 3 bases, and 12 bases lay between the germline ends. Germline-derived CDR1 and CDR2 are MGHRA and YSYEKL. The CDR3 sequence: CASSQDPSVSYNEQFF. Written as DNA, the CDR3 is TGCGCCAGCAGCCAAGATCCTAGCGTCAGCTACAATGAGCAGTTCTTC.

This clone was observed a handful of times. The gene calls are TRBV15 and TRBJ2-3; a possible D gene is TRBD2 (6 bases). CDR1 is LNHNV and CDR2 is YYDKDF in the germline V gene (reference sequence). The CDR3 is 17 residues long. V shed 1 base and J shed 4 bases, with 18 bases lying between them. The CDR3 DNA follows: TGTGCCACCAGCAGAGGTCGGGGAGGCGGGGAGGCAGATACGCAGTATTTT. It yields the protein CATSRGRGGGEADTQYF.

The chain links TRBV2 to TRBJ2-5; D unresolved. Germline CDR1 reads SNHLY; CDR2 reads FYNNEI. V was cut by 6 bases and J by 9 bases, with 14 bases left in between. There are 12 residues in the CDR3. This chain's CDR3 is CASRPTVWPQYF. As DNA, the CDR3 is TGTGCCAGCAGGCCCACCGTTTGGCCCCAGTACTTC.

CDR3: CAWSSGTYNEQFF. The CDR3 DNA is TGTGCCTGGAGTTCCGGGACCTACAATGAGCAGTTCTTC. V is TRBV30 and J is TRBJ2-1; D may be TRBD2 (5 bases). The CDR3 runs to 13 residues. CDR1 and CDR2 (germline): GTSNPN, SVGIG (reference sequence). Trimming took off 2 bases at V and 2 bases at J, with 7 bases between the two ends.

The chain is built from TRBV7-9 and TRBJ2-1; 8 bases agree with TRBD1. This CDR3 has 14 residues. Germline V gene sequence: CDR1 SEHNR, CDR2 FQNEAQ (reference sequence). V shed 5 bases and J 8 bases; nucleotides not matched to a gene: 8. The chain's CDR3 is CASSRGQVGDEQFF. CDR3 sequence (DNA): TGTGCCAGCAGCCGGGGACAGGTAGGAGATGAGCAGTTCTTC.

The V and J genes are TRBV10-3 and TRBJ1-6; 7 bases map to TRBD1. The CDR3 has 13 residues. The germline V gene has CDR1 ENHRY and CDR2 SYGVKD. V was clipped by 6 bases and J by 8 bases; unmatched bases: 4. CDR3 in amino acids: CAIRGTEDSPLHF. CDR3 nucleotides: TGTGCCATCAGAGGGACAGAGGATTCACCCCTCCACTTT.

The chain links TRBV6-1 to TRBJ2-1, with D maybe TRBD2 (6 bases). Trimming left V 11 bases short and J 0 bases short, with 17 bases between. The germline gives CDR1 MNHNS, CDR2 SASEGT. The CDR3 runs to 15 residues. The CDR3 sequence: CALSLATSSYNEQFF. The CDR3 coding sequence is TGTGCCCTCAGTCTAGCGACAAGCTCCTACAATGAGCAGTTCTTC.

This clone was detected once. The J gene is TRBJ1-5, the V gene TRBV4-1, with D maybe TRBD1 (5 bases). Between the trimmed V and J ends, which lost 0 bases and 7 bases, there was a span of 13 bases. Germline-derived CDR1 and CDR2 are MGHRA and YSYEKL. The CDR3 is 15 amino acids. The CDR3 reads CASSQDQGRLQPQHF. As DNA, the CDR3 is TGCGCCAGCAGCCAAGATCAGGGTAGGCTACAGCCCCAGCATTTT.

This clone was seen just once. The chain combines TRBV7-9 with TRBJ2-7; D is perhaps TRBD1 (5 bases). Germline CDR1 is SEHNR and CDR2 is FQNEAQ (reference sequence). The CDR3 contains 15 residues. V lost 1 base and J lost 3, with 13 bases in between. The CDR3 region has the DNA TGTGCCAGCAGCTTAGTGACAGATGCTGTCTACGAGCAGTACTTC. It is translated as CASSLVTDAVYEQYF.